The 9 T cell receptor beta chains listed next were all sequenced from one sample in a study of T cell repertoires in cytomegalovirus infection (dated by TCRdb to between 2018 and 2021). TCRdb lists the instrument as Illumina HiSeq 1500. TCRdb applied fastp at Q25 and MiXCR to the public reads, then kept only in-frame beta chains. Rows merge per CDR3 protein into single entries with the most common DNA and genes. For this sample the table gives a few hundred thousand distinct CDR3 sequences, of which about 13% were detected only once. The ten largest clones represent roughly 8.9% of the sample. Sequenced input: PBMCs. The receptors were gathered from a human donor in good health (CMV status not recorded). Some clones in this sample may be carry-over from other donors' samples.

The chain uses TRBV6-2 or TRBV6-3 and TRBJ2-7, with 7 bases aligning to TRBD1. From germline, CDR1 is MNHEY and CDR2 SVGEGT. The ends lost 5 bases at V and 0 bases at J; junction bases unmatched: 7. This CDR3 contains 15 residues. DNA of the CDR3: TGTGCCAGCAGTACAGATAGGGACAGCTCCTACGAGCAGTACTTC. It specifies CASSTDRDSSYEQYF.

CDR3 nucleotide sequence: TGTGCCAGCAGTTTACAAGCCGGGCGAAATCAGCCCCAGCATTTT. Encoded protein: CASSLQAGRNQPQHF. The genes are TRBV28 and TRBJ1-5, with unresolved D. Germline V lookup: CDR1 MDHEN, CDR2 SYDVKM. V lost 2 bases to trimming and J lost 4 bases, with 12 bases between them. The CDR3 is made up of 15 amino acids.

Details on this clonotype: One base away lies a much larger clone, so this may be a sequencing read error. This chain links TRBV19 with TRBJ1-4; weak D call: TRBD1 (5 bases). The CDR3 runs to 14 residues. The V gene's germline CDR1 is LNHDA and CDR2 SQIVND (reference sequence). In DNA form, the CDR3 reads TGTGCCAGTAGTATGCGGCAGGGAAGCGAAAGACTGTTTTTT. As protein: CASSMRQGSERLFF.

This chain joins TRBV7-2 and TRBJ2-1, with TRBD2 as a possible D gene (5 bases). The CDR3 is 12 amino acids. The germline V gene has CDR1 SGHTA and CDR2 FQGNSA. V lost 6 bases and J 9 bases, leaving 12 bases between the germline ends. This CDR3 is CASSLHRGEQFF. For the CDR3, the DNA is TGTGCCAGCAGTCTCCACCGGGGTGAGCAGTTCTTC.

On this clonotype itself: The junction does not match germline at one end; this may be a read error. The V gene is TRBV6-2 or TRBV6-3, the J gene TRBJ1-2; unclear D gene. The CDR3 consists of 12 residues. Germline V gene data show CDR1 as MNHEY and CDR2 as SVGEGT. The CDR3 nucleotides read TGTGCCCGCAGTTACGGCATGGACGGCTACACCTTC. Its translation: CARSYGMDGYTF.

This clonotype came up many times. The gene calls are TRBV7-2 and TRBJ2-1; D gene unclear. Germline CDR1 is SGHTA and CDR2 is FQGNSA. Trimming stripped 1 base from V and 2 bases from J, with 9 bases between. This CDR3 contains 15 residues. CDR3 bases: TGTGCCAGCAGCTTAGTTACCACTACCTACAATGAGCAGTTCTTC. As protein: CASSLVTTTYNEQFF. Full variable domain (remainder filled in from reference TRBV7-2 and TRBJ2-1): GAGVSQSPSNKVTEKGKDVELRCDPISGHTALYWYRQSLGQGLEFLIYFQGNSAPDKSGLPSDRFSAERTGGSVSTLTIQRTQQEDSAVYLCASSLVTTTYNEQFFGPGTRLTVL.

J is TRBJ1-6 and V is TRBV6-5; 8 bases map to TRBD1. J was trimmed by 9 bases and V by 5 bases; bases with no gene match: 9. The CDR3 loop spans 15 amino acids. Looked up from germline, CDR1 is MNHEY and CDR2 is SVGAGI. The CDR3 nucleotides read TGTGCCAGCAGTGAACTACAGGGGGATAGTTCACCCCTCCACTTT. Amino acid sequence: CASSELQGDSSPLHF.

This clonotype has more than one count but fewer than ten. The genes are TRBV28 and TRBJ1-5, with 7 nucleotides matching TRBD1. This CDR3 region has 11 residues. Germline V gene lookup returns CDR1 MDHEN and CDR2 SYDVKM. J lost 14 bases, V lost 5 bases, and 6 bases had no gene match. The CDR3 DNA follows: TGTGCCAGCAGTCCTCAGGGGGTAAAGCATTTT. Its protein product is CASSPQGVKHF.

This clonotype was seen at least ten times. This chain uses TRBV6-1 with TRBJ1-5; 8 nucleotides align to TRBD1. V lost 3 bases and J lost 8; bases outside the gene matches: 6. CDR3 length: 14 residues. Looked up from germline, CDR1 is MNHNS and CDR2 is SASEGT. The CDR3, as DNA: TGTGCCAGCAGTGATCAGGGGGCGAGGGAGCCCCAGCATTTT. This sequence encodes CASSDQGAREPQHF.